These 2 T cell receptor beta chains originate from one sample sequenced in a study of blood T cells in healthy people across ages. A second about 6 to 11 cycle PCR used barcoded and J-beta primers. TCRdb re-called the 5' RACE reads with MiXCR, one entry per CDR3 protein. This table holds roughly 800,000 distinct CDR3 sequences, more than 45% found once. Source material: blood. Source of these receptors: a man in his thirties or forties in good health.

This clonotype has only a few counts. The chain joins TRBV15 to TRBJ1-5; D gene uncertain. The CDR3 has 13 amino acids. CDR1 is LNHNV and CDR2 is YYDKDF in the germline V gene (reference sequence). V gave up 0 bases and J gave up 5 bases, with 5 bases separating them. The CDR3 DNA is TGTGCCACCAGCAGAGATGCGGATCAGCCCCAGCATTTT. It translates to CATSRDADQPQHF. Combining the CDR3 with reference TRBV15 and TRBJ1-5 gives the whole variable domain DAMVIQNPRYQVTQFGKPVTLSCSQTLNHNVMYWYQQKSSQAPKLLFHYYDKDFNNEADTPDNFQSRRPNTSFCFLDIRSPGLGDTAMYLCATSRDADQPQHFGDGTRLSIL.

CDR3 nucleotides: TGTGCCAGCAGCCAGACAGGGTTGGCCGAGCAGTACTTC. This sequence encodes CASSQTGLAEQYF. V usage is TRBV5-5 and J usage is TRBJ2-7, with 7 bases identical to TRBD1. The CDR3 covers 13 residues. Germline CDR1 SGHKS, CDR2 YYEKEE (reference sequence). The V gene end was trimmed by 4 bases and the J gene end by 6 bases; junction bases not matched to a gene: 7.